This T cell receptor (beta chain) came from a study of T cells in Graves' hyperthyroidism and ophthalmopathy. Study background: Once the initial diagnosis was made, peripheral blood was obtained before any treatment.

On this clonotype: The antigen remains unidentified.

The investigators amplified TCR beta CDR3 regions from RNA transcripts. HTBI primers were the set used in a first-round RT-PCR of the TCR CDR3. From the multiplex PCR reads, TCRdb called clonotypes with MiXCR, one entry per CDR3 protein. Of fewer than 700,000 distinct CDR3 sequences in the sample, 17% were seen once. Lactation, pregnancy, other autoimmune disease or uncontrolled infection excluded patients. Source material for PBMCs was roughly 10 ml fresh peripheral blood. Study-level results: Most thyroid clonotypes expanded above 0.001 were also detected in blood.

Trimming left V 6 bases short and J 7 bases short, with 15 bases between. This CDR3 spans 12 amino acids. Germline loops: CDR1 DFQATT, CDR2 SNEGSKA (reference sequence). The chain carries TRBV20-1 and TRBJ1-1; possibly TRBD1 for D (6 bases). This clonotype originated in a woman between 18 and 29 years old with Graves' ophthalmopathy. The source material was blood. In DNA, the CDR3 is TGCAGTGCAGCCCCAGGGGATGTTGAAGCTTTCTTT. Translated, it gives CSAAPGDVEAFF.